These T cell receptor beta chains were read from a single sample in a study of CD8 T cells in Susac syndrome. A single record per CDR3 protein comes from TCRdb applying MiXCR to the immunoSEQ multiplex PCR reads. Among some 300,000 distinct CDR3 sequences listed, 70% to 90% were seen once. The sample comprised CD8+ T cells from PBMCs. These receptors were collected from a human donor with multiple sclerosis. Each CDR3 is given with its conserved first and last residue. The order of the fields is CDR3 length, clone size, D gene, J gene, V gene, CDR3 DNA, CDR3 protein. D genes are given only for firm matches. Size values are once, few and many counts, or a class for expanded clones, and some rows have none.

length: 18
size: NA
D: TRBD1
J: TRBJ1-2
V: TRBV9
DNA: TGTGCCAGCAGCGTAGATAGTACGGGACAGGGCCCAAACTATGGCTACACCTTC
CDR3: CASSVDSTGQGPNYGYTF

length: 16
size: NA
D: NA
J: TRBJ2-2
V: TRBV9
DNA: TGTGCCAGCAGCCCTCCCGTACGGACTTTTTTCGGGGAGCTGTTTTTT
CDR3: CASSPPVRTFFGELFF

length: 13
size: few
D: NA
J: TRBJ2-1
V: TRBV7-3
DNA: TGTGCCAGCAGCTTGGGAAGCGGGAATGAGCAGTTCTTC
CDR3: CASSLGSGNEQFF

length: 17
size: few
D: TRBD1
J: TRBJ2-3
V: TRBV4-1
DNA: TGCGCCAGCAGCCAAAGGCTAGGGGGCCCCCTCACAGATACGCAGTATTTT
CDR3: CASSQRLGGPLTDTQYF

length: 13
size: NA
D: NA
J: TRBJ2-3
V: TRBV27
DNA: TGTGCCAGCAGTGTCCGACTGCCAGATACGCAGTATTTT
CDR3: CASSVRLPDTQYF

length: 17
size: NA
D: TRBD2
J: TRBJ2-2
V: TRBV7-8
DNA: TGTGCCAGCAGCTTAGTTTCTACTAGCGGGAGCCCCGGGGAGCTGTTTTTT
CDR3: CASSLVSTSGSPGELFF

length: 14
size: NA
D: NA
J: TRBJ2-3
V: TRBV6-1
DNA: TGTGCCAGCTCGAAAGTTCCGACCACAGATACGCAGTATTTT
CDR3: CASSKVPTTDTQYF

length: 15
size: NA
D: NA
J: TRBJ2-3
V: TRBV27
DNA: TGTGCCAGCAGTTTTATAGCGGCTAGCACAGATACGCAGTATTTT
CDR3: CASSFIAASTDTQYF

length: 14
size: NA
D: NA
J: TRBJ2-3
V: TRBV19
DNA: TGTGCCAGTAGTTGGCGGGTTAGCACAGATACGCAGTATTTT
CDR3: CASSWRVSTDTQYF

length: 15
size: NA
D: NA
J: TRBJ2-1
V: TRBV29-1
DNA: TGCAGCGTTGAGGGGCGGGGCAGCTCCTACAATGAGCAGTTCTTC
CDR3: CSVEGRGSSYNEQFF

length: 13
size: NA
D: NA
J: TRBJ2-7
V: TRBV12-3/TRBV12-4
DNA: TGTGCCAGCAGATTAGGTACAGCTGACGAGCAGTACTTC
CDR3: CASRLGTADEQYF

length: 16
size: NA
D: NA
J: TRBJ1-2
V: TRBV7-9
DNA: TGTGCCAGCAGCCCCTCCGGGGGAAGATCGGAGTATGGCTACACCTTC
CDR3: CASSPSGGRSEYGYTF

length: 15
size: NA
D: NA
J: TRBJ1-1
V: TRBV10-3
DNA: TGTGCCATCAGTGAGTCCCCCAGGGCGAACACTGAAGCTTTCTTT
CDR3: CAISESPRANTEAFF

length: 12
size: once
D: NA
J: TRBJ2-1
V: TRBV24-1
DNA: TGTGCCACCAGTGATTTTCCCAATGAGCAGTTCTTC
CDR3: CATSDFPNEQFF

length: 14
size: NA
D: TRBD1
J: TRBJ1-1
V: TRBV19
DNA: TGTGCCAGTAGTATCGGCAGGGGGAACACTGAAGTTTTCTTT
CDR3: CASSIGRGNTEVFF

length: 16
size: NA
D: TRBD2
J: TRBJ2-1
V: TRBV11-2
DNA: TGTGCCAGCAGCTTAGGGGGCGGGAGCGCCTACAATGAGCAGTTCTTC
CDR3: CASSLGGGSAYNEQFF

length: 13
size: NA
D: NA
J: TRBJ2-7
V: TRBV6-1
DNA: TGTGCCAGCAGTGACGCCCGGGCCTACGAGCAGTACTTC
CDR3: CASSDARAYEQYF

length: 14
size: NA
D: NA
J: TRBJ2-7
V: TRBV9
DNA: TGTGCCAGCAGCGCCGGTTCAAGCTCCTACGAGCAGTACTTC
CDR3: CASSAGSSSYEQYF

length: 13
size: NA
D: TRBD1
J: TRBJ1-1
V: TRBV29-1
DNA: TGCAGCGCCTGGACAGGGGGTGTCACTGAAGCTTTCTTT
CDR3: CSAWTGGVTEAFF

length: 16
size: NA
D: NA
J: TRBJ1-1
V: TRBV12-3/TRBV12-4
DNA: TGTGCCAGCAGTTTTCCCCCGCGGGGGCGCGACACTGAAGCTTTCTTT
CDR3: CASSFPPRGRDTEAFF

length: 18
size: NA
D: NA
J: TRBJ2-2
V: TRBV7-8
DNA: TGTGCCAGCAGCTTACGGGTTCTGGCGGAGGGGAACACCGGGGAGCTGTTTTTT
CDR3: CASSLRVLAEGNTGELFF

length: 14
size: NA
D: NA
J: TRBJ2-1
V: TRBV29-1
DNA: TGCAGCGTTGAAGGTCTTAGCGGCTCCTACGAGCAGTTCTTC
CDR3: CSVEGLSGSYEQFF

length: 14
size: NA
D: TRBD1
J: TRBJ1-5
V: TRBV12-3/TRBV12-4
DNA: TGTGCCAGCAGAGGACAGGGGGGGAATCAGCCCCAGCATTTT
CDR3: CASRGQGGNQPQHF

length: 15
size: NA
D: TRBD1
J: TRBJ2-3
V: TRBV13
DNA: TGTGCCAGCAGCCCGGGGGACAGGGGCCCAGATACGCAGTATTTT
CDR3: CASSPGDRGPDTQYF

length: 14
size: NA
D: TRBD1
J: TRBJ1-2
V: TRBV27
DNA: TGTGCCAGCAGTTTGAATCAGGGGGCATATGGCTACACCTTC
CDR3: CASSLNQGAYGYTF

length: 18
size: NA
D: TRBD2
J: TRBJ2-1
V: TRBV11-2
DNA: TGTGCCAGCAGCGCTAGGGGCCGAGGGGCGGGAGGCAGGAATGAGCAGTTCTTC
CDR3: CASSARGRGAGGRNEQFF

length: 16
size: NA
D: TRBD2
J: TRBJ2-3
V: TRBV10-3
DNA: TGTGCCATCAGTGATCCGGGACTAGCGGGAGTTGATACGCAGTATTTT
CDR3: CAISDPGLAGVDTQYF

length: 17
size: once
D: NA
J: TRBJ1-5
V: TRBV9
DNA: TGTGCCAGCAGCCCATCCGGGACGGGAGTGGGCAATCAGCCCCAGCATTTT
CDR3: CASSPSGTGVGNQPQHF

length: 15
size: NA
D: NA
J: TRBJ2-3
V: TRBV2
DNA: TGTGCCAGCAGGGACCCTGGGATGTACACAGATACGCAGTATTTT
CDR3: CASRDPGMYTDTQYF

length: 14
size: few
D: NA
J: TRBJ2-7
V: TRBV6-5
DNA: TGTGCCAGCAGTTACGTGCAGGGCTCTCACGAGCAGTACTTC
CDR3: CASSYVQGSHEQYF

length: 14
size: NA
D: NA
J: TRBJ1-5
V: TRBV9
DNA: TGTGCCAGCAGCACCGGGGGAATCAATCAGCCCCAGCATTTT
CDR3: CASSTGGINQPQHF

length: 17
size: NA
D: NA
J: TRBJ2-1
V: TRBV13
DNA: TGTGCCAGCAGCTTAGGCCTGGGGAGGAGCTCCTACAATGAGCAGTTCTTC
CDR3: CASSLGLGRSSYNEQFF

length: 14
size: NA
D: NA
J: TRBJ1-5
V: TRBV27
DNA: TGTGCCAGCAGTTTAGGGGGACCCAGCCAGCCCCAGCATTTT
CDR3: CASSLGGPSQPQHF

length: 14
size: NA
D: NA
J: TRBJ2-1
V: TRBV27
DNA: TGTGCCAGCAGGACTTCGAGCTCCTACAATGAGCAGTTCTTC
CDR3: CASRTSSSYNEQFF

length: 16
size: few
D: TRBD1
J: TRBJ2-7
V: TRBV20-1
DNA: TGCAGTGCTAGTCTAGTCAGGCAGGGGGACCCCTACGAGCAGTACTTC
CDR3: CSASLVRQGDPYEQYF

length: 12
size: NA
D: NA
J: TRBJ1-1
V: TRBV6-2/TRBV6-3
DNA: TGTGCCGGCGGGGGCTCAAGCACTGAAGTTTTCTTT
CDR3: CAGGGSSTEVFF

length: 15
size: NA
D: TRBD1
J: TRBJ2-7
V: TRBV7-9
DNA: TGTGCCAGCAGCTTAGGGCAGGGGGAGACCAACGAGCAGTACTTC
CDR3: CASSLGQGETNEQYF

length: 16
size: NA
D: TRBD1
J: TRBJ2-7
V: TRBV9
DNA: TGTGCCAGCAGCGTAGGTCGGACAGGGAAAATCTACGAGCAGTACTTC
CDR3: CASSVGRTGKIYEQYF

length: 13
size: NA
D: NA
J: TRBJ2-5
V: TRBV7-3
DNA: TGTGCCAGCAGCTTATCGGACAGCGAGACCCAGTACTTC
CDR3: CASSLSDSETQYF

length: 13
size: NA
D: TRBD1
J: TRBJ1-1
V: TRBV5-6
DNA: TGTGCCAGCAGCGGGGGGACAGGTTCTGAAGCTTTCTTT
CDR3: CASSGGTGSEAFF

length: 15
size: NA
D: TRBD2
J: TRBJ2-5
V: TRBV9
DNA: TGTGCCAGCAGCGTAGGTAGCGGGAGTCAAGAGACCCAGTACTTC
CDR3: CASSVGSGSQETQYF

length: 10
size: few
D: NA
J: TRBJ2-3
V: TRBV13
DNA: TGTGCCAGCAGCTTAGATACGCAGTATTTT
CDR3: CASSLDTQYF

length: 15
size: NA
D: NA
J: TRBJ2-2
V: TRBV6-1
DNA: TGTGCCACCACCGTGACACTGCTACCAACCGGGGAGCTGTTTTTT
CDR3: CATTVTLLPTGELFF

length: 15
size: NA
D: NA
J: TRBJ1-2
V: TRBV14
DNA: TGTGCCAGCAGCATTACGGGACACAACTACTATGGCTACACCTTC
CDR3: CASSITGHNYYGYTF

length: 14
size: NA
D: NA
J: TRBJ2-7
V: TRBV29-1
DNA: TGCAGCGTTCCACACGACAGTCTCCCCTACGAGCAGTACTTC
CDR3: CSVPHDSLPYEQYF

length: 15
size: NA
D: TRBD1
J: TRBJ1-3
V: TRBV28
DNA: TGTGCCAGCAGTTTTACAGGGGGTATCAGGAACACCATATATTTT
CDR3: CASSFTGGIRNTIYF

length: 15
size: NA
D: NA
J: TRBJ2-3
V: TRBV9
DNA: TGTGCCAGCAGCGCCCTCCGGGACACCACAGATACGCAGTATTTT
CDR3: CASSALRDTTDTQYF

length: 16
size: NA
D: NA
J: TRBJ2-2
V: TRBV7-9
DNA: TGTGCCAGCAGCTTGAAGGGGAGTTCGAACACCGGGGAGCTGTTTTTT
CDR3: CASSLKGSSNTGELFF

length: 15
size: NA
D: NA
J: TRBJ2-1
V: TRBV12-3/TRBV12-4
DNA: TGTGCCAGCAGTTTAGGCGGGGCGCGGTACAATGAGCAGTTCTTC
CDR3: CASSLGGARYNEQFF

length: 14
size: NA
D: NA
J: TRBJ2-7
V: TRBV28
DNA: TGTGCCAGCAGTTTTAGTCAAAACGGCTACGAGCAGTACTTC
CDR3: CASSFSQNGYEQYF

length: 17
size: NA
D: TRBD1
J: TRBJ2-1
V: TRBV28
DNA: TGTGCCAGCAGTTTGAGGTCGACAGGGGGGGTCTACAATGAGCAGTTCTTC
CDR3: CASSLRSTGGVYNEQFF